The entry below describes one TCR beta chain. Its antigen is unidentified. This could be a read error, since a much larger clone is one nucleotide away. In germline, CDR1 is SGHRS, CDR2 YFSETQ. This CDR3 has 15 residues. Researchers built TCR beta libraries using quantitative 5'-RACE with molecular barcodes. MiXCR was run by TCRdb on the 5' RACE reads, yielding one entry per CDR3 protein. The sample yields some 130,000 distinct CDR3 sequences, roughly 8.4% seen once. The data belong to a study of CD8 T cells in ankylosing spondylitis. Findings and caveats of the study: Matched ankylosing spondylitis synovial fluid reportedly contained a significantly enriched population of disease-linked clones. In the blood and synovial fluid of reactive arthritis, some motif variants had been previously reported. Within ankylosing spondylitis blood, a TCR beta motif made up of several highly homologous variants appeared to be characteristic.

This TCR came from a male donor with ankylosing spondylitis. The chain joins TRBV5-1 to TRBJ1-5; perhaps TRBD1 as D (5 bases). The sample consisted of synovial fluid, either unsorted or a sorted T cell fraction (not recorded which). The CDR3 coding sequence is TGCGCCAGCAGCTTCTCTGGGACCCGGGATCAGCGCCAGCATTTT. It is translated as CASSFSGTRDQRQHF.